A selection of T cell receptor beta chains follows, all from one sample in a study of blood T cell repertoires in COVID-19. Here immunoSEQ multiplex PCR was the method, and the copy in TCRdb shows in-frame clones only, minus some. The sample includes 150,000 to 200,000 clones, roughly three quarters of them seen just once. The sequencing sample was made of peripheral blood. The receptors stem from a man between 60 and 75 years old with active or convalescent COVID-19. The CDR3 runs from the conserved cysteine through the conserved F or W. D genes are given only for firm matches. Expanded clones are given a class, and other clones once, few, many or no size at all.

v_call,j_call,clone_size,d_call,cdr3_nt,cdr3_aa
TRBV28,TRBJ1-2,NA,NA,TGTGCCAGCAGTTCCGCAAAGCGGCCGTACTATGGCTACACCTTC,CASSSAKRPYYGYTF
TRBV19,TRBJ1-1,NA,TRBD1,TGTGCCAGTAGTCCCGGACAGGTCCCTGAAGCTTTCTTT,CASSPGQVPEAFF
TRBV29-1,TRBJ2-7,NA,TRBD1,TGCAGCGCCGTAGGACAGGGCGGCTACGAGCAGTACTTC,CSAVGQGGYEQYF
TRBV11-2,TRBJ2-7,NA,TRBD2,TGTGCCAGCAGTTACGGGAGGACCGGGTACGAGCAGTACTTC,CASSYGRTGYEQYF
TRBV5-4,TRBJ2-1,few,TRBD2,TGTGCCAGCAGCTCCGGGACTAGCGGGAGGAATGAGCAGTTCTTC,CASSSGTSGRNEQFF
TRBV7-2,TRBJ2-5,NA,TRBD2,TGTGCCAGCACTCTAGGGCGGGGGGGAATTCGACAAGAGACCCAGTACTTC,CASTLGRGGIRQETQYF
TRBV19,TRBJ2-4,NA,NA,TGTGCCAGTAGTATAAGGGGAGCCAAAAACATTCAGTACTTC,CASSIRGAKNIQYF
TRBV5-4,TRBJ1-6,NA,TRBD1,TGTGCCAGCAGCAAACAACAGGGGAATAATTCACCCCTCCACTTT,CASSKQQGNNSPLHF
TRBV7-8,TRBJ2-3,once,TRBD2,TGTGCCAGCAGCTTAGGCCGCGGGAGGGGCCCAGATACGCAGTATTTT,CASSLGRGRGPDTQYF
TRBV7-3,TRBJ2-1,few,NA,TGTGCCAGCAGCCCCGGCGGAGTGGCTCGGTTCTTC,CASSPGGVARFF
TRBV9,TRBJ2-2,NA,NA,TGTGCCAGCACCAGGGGAGGGTCGAACACCGGGGAGCTGTTTTTT,CASTRGGSNTGELFF